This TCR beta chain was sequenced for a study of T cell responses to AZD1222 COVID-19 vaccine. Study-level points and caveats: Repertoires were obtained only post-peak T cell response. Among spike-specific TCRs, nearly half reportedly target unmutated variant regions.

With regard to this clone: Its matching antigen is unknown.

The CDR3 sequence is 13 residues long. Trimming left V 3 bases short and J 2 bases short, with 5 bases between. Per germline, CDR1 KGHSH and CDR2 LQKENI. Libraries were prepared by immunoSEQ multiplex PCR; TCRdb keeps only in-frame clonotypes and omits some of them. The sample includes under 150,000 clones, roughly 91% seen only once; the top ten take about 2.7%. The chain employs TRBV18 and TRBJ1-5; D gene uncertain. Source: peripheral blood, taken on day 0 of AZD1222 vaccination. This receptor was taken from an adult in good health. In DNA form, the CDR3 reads TGTGCCAGCTCACCTGATCGCAATCAGCCCCAGCATTTT. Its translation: CASSPDRNQPQHF. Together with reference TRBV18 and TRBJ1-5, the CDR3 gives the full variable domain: NAGVMQNPRHLVRRRGQEARLRCSPMKGHSHVYWYRQLPEEGLKFMVYLQKENIIDESGMPKERFSAEFPKEGPSILRIQQVVRGDSAAYFCASSPDRNQPQHFGDGTRLSIL.